This T cell receptor (beta chain) was sequenced for a study of early T cells in non-severe SARS-CoV-2 infection. Germline V gene sequence: CDR1 MDHEN, CDR2 SYDVKM. The CDR3 extends over 14 amino acids. V was pared by 2 bases and J by 8 bases, with 15 bases between. This clonotype was counted many times. Unique molecular identifiers tagged individual cDNA molecules. TCRdb passed the 5' RACE reads through MiXCR, listing each CDR3 protein once. The sample has about 84,000 distinct CDR3 sequences; around 10% are singletons. The rearrangement uses TRBV28 and TRBJ1-2, with a tentative D call TRBD1 (6 bases). This TCR was sampled from an adult who was a healthcare worker with PCR-confirmed SARS-CoV-2 infection or an uninfected control (not recorded which). Material for sequencing was whole blood. The CDR3, as DNA: TGTGCCAGCAGTTTAGTGGACAGTCTTTCGGGCTACACCTTC. Its translation: CASSLVDSLSGYTF.